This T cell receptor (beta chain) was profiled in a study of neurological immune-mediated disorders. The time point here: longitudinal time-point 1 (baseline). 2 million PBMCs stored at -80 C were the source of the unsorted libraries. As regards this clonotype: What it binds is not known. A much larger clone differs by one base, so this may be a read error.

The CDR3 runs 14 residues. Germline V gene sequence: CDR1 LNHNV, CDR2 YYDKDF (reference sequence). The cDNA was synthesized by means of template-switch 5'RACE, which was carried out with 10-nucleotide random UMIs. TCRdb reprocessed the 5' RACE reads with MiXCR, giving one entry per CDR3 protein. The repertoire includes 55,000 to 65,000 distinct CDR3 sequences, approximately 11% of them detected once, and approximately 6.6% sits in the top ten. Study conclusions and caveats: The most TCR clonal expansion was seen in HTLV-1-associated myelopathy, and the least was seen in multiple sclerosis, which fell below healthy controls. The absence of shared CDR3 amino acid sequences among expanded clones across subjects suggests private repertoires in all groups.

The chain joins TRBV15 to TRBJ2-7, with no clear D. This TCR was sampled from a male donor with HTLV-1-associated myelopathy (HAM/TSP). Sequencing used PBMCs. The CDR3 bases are TGTTCCACCAGCAGAGATCGAAGTGCAGGCGAGCAGTACTTC. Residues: CSTSRDRSAGEQYF.